This is a list of T cell receptor beta chains from one sample in a study of OX40 agonist ivuxolimab in advanced cancers. TCRdb keeps only in-frame clones here, not all; method: immunoSEQ multiplex PCR. Of under 90,000 clones listed, around 93% were seen once; the top ten hold around an eighth. This sample comprised CD4+ or CD8+ T cells sorted from blood, obtained in a trial of the OX40 agonist ivuxolimab. All receptors come from an adult with an advanced solid tumor such as melanoma, head and neck, liver or kidney cancer. Both conserved end residues are part of each CDR3. A D gene is named only where the DNA matches it firmly. Clone size is stated in some rows and not others, as once, few, many or a class when expanded.

.	TRBV7-8	few	TRBJ2-1	TGTGCCAGCAGCTTAGGACAGGGAGGCTATGAGCAGTTCTTC	CASSLGQGGYEQFF
TRBD1	TRBV27	.	TRBJ2-2	TGTGCCAGCAGTCAGCAGGGGGTATTGACCGGGGAGCTGTTTTTT	CASSQQGVLTGELFF
.	TRBV2	few	TRBJ1-6	TGTGCCAGCAAGTGGCACCTAGATTCACCCCTCCACTTT	CASKWHLDSPLHF
.	TRBV4-3	.	TRBJ2-7	TGCGCCAGCAGCCAAGAATCAGGGTCAGAGGCGTACTTC	CASSQESGSEAYF
.	TRBV27	.	TRBJ2-7	TGTGCCAGCAGGGACCCGGGGCTACGATACGAGCAGTACTTC	CASRDPGLRYEQYF
TRBD1	TRBV7-9	.	TRBJ2-1	TGTGCCAGCAGCCCCACAGGGGGCAGCCCCTACAATGAGCAGTTCTTC	CASSPTGGSPYNEQFF
.	TRBV4-3	.	TRBJ1-3	TGCGCCAGCAGCCAATACGCACCGAAAACCGGAGGGTCTGGAAACACCATATATTTT	CASSQYAPKTGGSGNTIYF
.	TRBV6-5	.	TRBJ2-5	TGTGCCAGCGGGGGAGAGACCCAGTACTTC	CASGGETQYF
.	TRBV29-1	.	TRBJ2-7	TGCAGCGTTGAAGCTCGGCCCTACGAGCAGTACTTC	CSVEARPYEQYF
TRBD1	TRBV6-6	.	TRBJ1-1	TGTGCCAGCACCCCAGGGGGCCGAGGGGCAGAAGCTTTCTTT	CASTPGGRGAEAFF
TRBD2	TRBV6-6	.	TRBJ2-5	TGTGCCAGCAGTTACCTAGCGGGCGCATGGGAGACCCAGTACTTC	CASSYLAGAWETQYF
.	TRBV19	.	TRBJ1-2	TGTGCCAGTAGTCCCCTGAACTATGGCTACACCTTC	CASSPLNYGYTF
.	TRBV5-6	.	TRBJ1-3	TGTGCCAGCAGCGCCAGGGGAAGAACTGGAAACACCATATATTTT	CASSARGRTGNTIYF
TRBD2	TRBV11-2	once	TRBJ2-7	TGTGCCAGCAGCCCCGGACTAGCGGCTTCCTACGAGCAGTACTTC	CASSPGLAASYEQYF